Described below is a single TCR beta chain sequence and its context. This entry comes from a study of blood T cell repertoires in COVID-19. The table came from immunoSEQ multiplex PCR; TCRdb's copy has only in-frame clones and leaves some out. The sample has fewer than 110,000 clones, approximately 87% seen once. Sequencing was done on a sample of peripheral blood. This clonotype originated in a human donor in a cohort sampled during active or convalescent COVID-19.

The CDR3 region is CASGLSTLEAFF. CDR3 DNA sequence: TGTGCCAGCGGGCTCTCCACACTGGAAGCTTTCTTT. V is TRBV14 and J is TRBJ1-1; D gene unclear. Trimming shortened V by 8 bases and J by 8 bases, and 15 bases separated the two germline ends. The germline gives CDR1 SGHDN, CDR2 FVKESK. The CDR3 has 12 residues. The whole variable domain, remainder taken from reference TRBV14 and TRBJ1-1, is EAGVTQFPSHSVIEKGQTVTLRCDPISGHDNLYWYRRVMGKEIKFLLHFVKESKQDESGMPNNRFLAERTGGTYSTLKVQPAELEDSGVYFCASGLSTLEAFFGQGTRLTVV.